This T cell receptor beta chain derives from a study of T cell changes during pregnancy in multiple sclerosis. Looked up from germline, CDR1 is SGHTA and CDR2 is FQGNSA. The V and J ends lost 4 bases and 3 bases respectively, with 12 bases between them. The CDR3 contains 14 residues. Measured with immunoSEQ multiplex PCR; TCRdb has only the in-frame clones, and not every one. The table includes 95,000 to 100,000 clones, more than 85% detected once. This chain connects TRBV7-2 to TRBJ2-5; D possibly corresponds to TRBD1 (5 bases). The specimen comprised peripheral blood, sampled in the second trimester of pregnancy. This TCR was sampled from a female donor with multiple sclerosis, enrolled in a pregnancy study. The CDR3 DNA is TGTGCCAGCAGCTGGCGTAGGGGAAAAGAGACCCAGTACTTC. As protein: CASSWRRGKETQYF.